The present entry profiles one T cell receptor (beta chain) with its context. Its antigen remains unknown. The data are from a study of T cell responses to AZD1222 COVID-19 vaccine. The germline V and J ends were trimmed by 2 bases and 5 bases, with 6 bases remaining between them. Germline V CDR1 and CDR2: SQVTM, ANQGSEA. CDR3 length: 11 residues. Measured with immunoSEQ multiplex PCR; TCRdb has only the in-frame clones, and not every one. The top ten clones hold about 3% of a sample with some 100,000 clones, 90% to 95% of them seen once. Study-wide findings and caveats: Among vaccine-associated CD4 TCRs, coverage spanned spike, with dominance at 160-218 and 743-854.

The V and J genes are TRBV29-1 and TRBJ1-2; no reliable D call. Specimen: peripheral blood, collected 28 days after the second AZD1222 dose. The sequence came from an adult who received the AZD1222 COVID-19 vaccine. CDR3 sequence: CSVETHYGYTF. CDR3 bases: TGCAGCGTTGAAACCCATTATGGCTACACCTTC.